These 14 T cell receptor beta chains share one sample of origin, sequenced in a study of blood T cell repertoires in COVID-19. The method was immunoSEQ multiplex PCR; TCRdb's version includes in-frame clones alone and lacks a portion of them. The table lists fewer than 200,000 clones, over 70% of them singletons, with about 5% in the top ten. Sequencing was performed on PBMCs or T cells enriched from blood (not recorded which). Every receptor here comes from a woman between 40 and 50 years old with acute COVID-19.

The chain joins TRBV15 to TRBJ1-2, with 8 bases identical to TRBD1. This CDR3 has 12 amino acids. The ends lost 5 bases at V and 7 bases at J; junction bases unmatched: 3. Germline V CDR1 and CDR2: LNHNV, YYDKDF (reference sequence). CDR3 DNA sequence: TGTGCCACCAGCGCAGGGGGCATTGGCTACACCTTC. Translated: CATSAGGIGYTF.

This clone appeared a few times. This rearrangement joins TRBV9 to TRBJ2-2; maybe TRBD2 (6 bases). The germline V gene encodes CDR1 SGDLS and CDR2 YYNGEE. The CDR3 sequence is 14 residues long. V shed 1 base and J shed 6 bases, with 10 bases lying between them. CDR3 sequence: CASSVQGGAGELFF. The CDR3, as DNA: TGTGCCAGCAGCGTACAGGGAGGAGCCGGGGAGCTGTTTTTT.

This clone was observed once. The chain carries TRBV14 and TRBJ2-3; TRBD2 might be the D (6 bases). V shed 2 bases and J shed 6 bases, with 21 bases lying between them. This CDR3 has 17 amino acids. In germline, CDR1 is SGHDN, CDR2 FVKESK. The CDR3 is CASSQNRGARGGDTQYF. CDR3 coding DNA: TGTGCCAGCAGCCAAAACCGCGGGGCTAGGGGAGGTGATACGCAGTATTTT.

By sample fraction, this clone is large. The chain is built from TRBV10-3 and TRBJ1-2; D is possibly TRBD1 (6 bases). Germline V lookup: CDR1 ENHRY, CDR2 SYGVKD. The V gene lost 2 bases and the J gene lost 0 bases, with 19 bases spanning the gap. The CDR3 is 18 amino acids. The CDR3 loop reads CAISELLIKGDTNYGYTF. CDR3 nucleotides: TGTGCCATCAGTGAGCTATTGATTAAAGGGGACACTAACTATGGCTACACCTTC.

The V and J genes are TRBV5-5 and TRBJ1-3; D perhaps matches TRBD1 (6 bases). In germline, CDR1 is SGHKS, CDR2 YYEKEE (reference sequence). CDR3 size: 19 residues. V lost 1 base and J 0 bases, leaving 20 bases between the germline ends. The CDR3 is CASSLLGGPKMISGNTIYF. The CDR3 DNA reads TGTGCCAGCAGCTTGCTCGGGGGGCCCAAAATGATCTCTGGAAACACCATATATTTT.

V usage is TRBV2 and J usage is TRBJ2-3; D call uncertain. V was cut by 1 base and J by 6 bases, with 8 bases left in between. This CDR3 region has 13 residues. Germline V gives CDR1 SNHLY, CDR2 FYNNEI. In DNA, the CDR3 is TGTGCCAGCAGTGAAGTCGTCGCGGATACGCAGTATTTT. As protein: CASSEVVADTQYF.

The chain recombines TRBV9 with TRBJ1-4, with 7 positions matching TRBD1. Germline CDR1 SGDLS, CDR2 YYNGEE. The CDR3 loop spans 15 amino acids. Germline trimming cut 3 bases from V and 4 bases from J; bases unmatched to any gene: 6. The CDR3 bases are TGTGCCAGCAGCGCTGGGGGACAGTTTAATGAAAAACTGTTTTTT. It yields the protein CASSAGGQFNEKLFF.

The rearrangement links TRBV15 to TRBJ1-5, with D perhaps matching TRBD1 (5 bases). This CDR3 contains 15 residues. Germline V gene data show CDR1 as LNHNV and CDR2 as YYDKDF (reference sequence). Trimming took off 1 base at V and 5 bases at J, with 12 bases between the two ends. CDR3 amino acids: CATSRGGTEHQPQHF. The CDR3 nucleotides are TGTGCCACCAGCAGAGGCGGGACGGAACATCAGCCCCAGCATTTT.

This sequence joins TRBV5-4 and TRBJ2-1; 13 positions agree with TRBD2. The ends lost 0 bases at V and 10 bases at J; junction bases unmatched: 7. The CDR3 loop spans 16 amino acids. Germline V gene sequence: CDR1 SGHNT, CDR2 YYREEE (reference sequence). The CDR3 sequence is CASSLGGTSGMGEQFF. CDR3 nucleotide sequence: TGTGCCAGCAGCTTGGGGGGGACTAGCGGGATGGGAGAGCAGTTCTTC.

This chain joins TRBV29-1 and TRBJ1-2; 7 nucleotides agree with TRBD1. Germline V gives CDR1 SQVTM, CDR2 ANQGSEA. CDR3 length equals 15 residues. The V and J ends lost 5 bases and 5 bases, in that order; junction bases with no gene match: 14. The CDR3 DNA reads TGCAGCGTTACTAGTCTTGACAGGGTTACTTATGGCTACACCTTC. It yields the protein CSVTSLDRVTYGYTF.

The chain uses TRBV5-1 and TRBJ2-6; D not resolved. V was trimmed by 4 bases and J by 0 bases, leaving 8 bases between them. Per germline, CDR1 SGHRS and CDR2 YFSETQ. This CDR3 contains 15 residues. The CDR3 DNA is TGCGCCAGCAGCCCTACTACCTCTGGGGCCAACGTCCTGACTTTC. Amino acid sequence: CASSPTTSGANVLTF.

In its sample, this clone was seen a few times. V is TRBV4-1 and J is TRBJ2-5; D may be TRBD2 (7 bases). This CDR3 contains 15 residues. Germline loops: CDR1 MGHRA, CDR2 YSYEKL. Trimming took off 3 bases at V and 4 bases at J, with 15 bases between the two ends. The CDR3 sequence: CASSQALGGRETQYF. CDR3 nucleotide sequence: TGCGCCAGCAGCCAGGCCTTGGGGGGGCGAGAGACCCAGTACTTC.

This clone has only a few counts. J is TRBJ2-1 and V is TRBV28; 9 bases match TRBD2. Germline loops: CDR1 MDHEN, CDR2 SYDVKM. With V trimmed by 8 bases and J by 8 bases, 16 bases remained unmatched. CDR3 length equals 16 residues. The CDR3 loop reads CASEVLAGSGVHEQFF. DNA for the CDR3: TGTGCCAGCGAGGTCCTAGCGGGATCGGGAGTCCATGAGCAGTTCTTC.

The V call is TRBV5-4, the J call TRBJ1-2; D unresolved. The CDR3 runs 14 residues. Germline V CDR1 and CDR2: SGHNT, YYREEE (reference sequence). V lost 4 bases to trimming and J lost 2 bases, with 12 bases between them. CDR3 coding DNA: TGTGCCAGCAGCCGCGACGGGGTAAACTATGGCTACACCTTC. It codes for CASSRDGVNYGYTF.